Listed below are T cell receptor beta chains from one sample, sequenced in a study of blood T cell repertoires in COVID-19. Some clones are missing from TCRdb's copy, which holds only in-frame ones; the method was immunoSEQ multiplex PCR. The table includes about 210,000 clones, 75% to 85% detected once. Material for sequencing was PBMCs or T cells enriched from blood (not recorded which). The receptor source for this set is a middle-aged man who had recovered from COVID-19. Each CDR3 is given with its conserved first and last residue. D genes are given only for firm matches. Expanded clones get a size class; other rows say once, few or many, or leave the size out.

D | J | size | V | CDR3 | DNA
TRBD1 | TRBJ1-1 | - | TRBV5-1 | CASSPRTGALEAFF | TGCGCCAGCAGCCCCAGGACAGGGGCTCTGGAAGCTTTCTTT
- | TRBJ1-1 | few | TRBV5-4 | CASSYGPGFGTEAFF | TGTGCCAGCAGCTACGGACCAGGGTTCGGGACTGAAGCTTTCTTT
TRBD2 | TRBJ2-1 | few | TRBV14 | CASSPWTSGGGNEQFF | TGTGCCAGCAGCCCATGGACTAGCGGGGGGGGAAATGAGCAGTTCTTC
- | TRBJ1-5 | once | TRBV7-2 | CASSLGHNNQPQHF | TGTGCCAGCAGCTTAGGACACAACAATCAGCCCCAGCATTTT
TRBD2 | TRBJ2-1 | - | TRBV7-3 | CASSHRGEEKIDEQFF | TGTGCCAGCAGCCATCGGGGGGAGGAGAAAATCGATGAGCAGTTCTTC
TRBD2 | TRBJ2-7 | - | TRBV7-8 | CASSLGGRLVGQYF | TGTGCCAGCAGCTTAGGCGGGAGATTAGTTGGGCAGTACTTC
TRBD2 | TRBJ2-7 | - | TRBV29-1 | CSAGLDYEQYF | TGCAGCGCCGGACTAGATTACGAGCAGTACTTC
TRBD2 | TRBJ2-5 | once | TRBV5-4 | CASSTGGGWRETQYF | TGTGCCAGCAGCACCGGCGGGGGATGGCGGGAGACCCAGTACTTC
- | TRBJ1-1 | - | TRBV7-3 | CASSPRQNTEAFF | TGTGCCAGCAGCCCCCGACAGAACACTGAAGCTTTCTTT
TRBD1 | TRBJ2-7 | - | TRBV29-1 | CSAGDSYEQYF | TGCAGCGCTGGGGACAGTTACGAGCAGTACTTC
- | TRBJ2-3 | once | TRBV7-9 | CASSLGQSTDTQYF | TGTGCCAGCAGCTTAGGCCAGAGCACAGATACGCAGTATTTT
- | TRBJ2-7 | - | TRBV4-1 | CASSQGVSSSPQQYF | TGCGCCAGCAGCCAAGGCGTCTCCTCTAGCCCCCAGCAGTACTTC
- | TRBJ1-1 | - | TRBV19 | CATQTGKQANTEAFF | TGTGCCACCCAAACTGGGAAACAGGCGAACACTGAAGCTTTCTTT
- | TRBJ2-3 | - | TRBV25-1 | CASRDRGGSGTDTQYF | TGTGCCAGCAGGGACCGGGGTGGTAGTGGGACAGATACGCAGTATTTT
- | TRBJ2-1 | once | TRBV5-1 | CASTSDAGSSYNEQFF | TGCGCCAGCACCTCGGATGCGGGGAGCTCCTACAATGAGCAGTTCTTC
TRBD2 | TRBJ2-5 | once | TRBV14 | CASSQGLGRAGGETQYF | TGTGCCAGCAGCCAAGGACTCGGGAGGGCCGGTGGAGAGACCCAGTACTTC
TRBD1 | TRBJ2-1 | - | TRBV6-1 | CASSEDRGLYNEQFF | TGTGCCAGCAGTGAGGACAGGGGATTGTACAATGAGCAGTTCTTC
- | TRBJ2-1 | few | TRBV7-9 | CASSENRASYNEQFF | TGTGCCAGCAGCGAGAACAGGGCTTCCTACAATGAGCAGTTCTTC
- | TRBJ2-3 | once | TRBV9 | CASSVVGGASDTQYF | TGTGCCAGCAGCGTAGTGGGGGGGGCTTCAGATACGCAGTATTTT
TRBD1 | TRBJ1-6 | - | TRBV6-6 | CASSPILTGGKNSPLHF | TGTGCCAGCAGTCCGATCTTGACAGGGGGAAAGAATTCACCCCTCCACTTT
TRBD1 | TRBJ1-2 | - | TRBV5-1 | CASSGRGGSYGYTF | TGCGCCAGCAGCGGCCGAGGGGGCTCCTATGGCTACACCTTC
- | TRBJ2-5 | - | TRBV5-1 | CASGKERLQETQYF | TGCGCCAGCGGCAAGGAGAGACTCCAAGAGACCCAGTACTTC
TRBD1 | TRBJ1-1 | once | TRBV10-3 | CATTLGQGNTEAFF | TGTGCCACCACCCTGGGACAGGGCAACACTGAAGCTTTCTTT
- | TRBJ1-5 | few | TRBV30 | CAWSPKMFRGSNQPQHF | TGTGCCTGGAGTCCCAAGATGTTCAGGGGCAGCAATCAGCCCCAGCATTTT
TRBD1 | TRBJ2-2 | - | TRBV4-2 | CASSLLQGANTGELFF | TGTGCCAGCAGCCTCCTACAGGGGGCGAACACCGGGGAGCTGTTTTTT
- | TRBJ1-2 | - | TRBV24-1 | CATSDPGGENYGYTF | TGTGCCACCAGTGATCCGGGGGGAGAGAACTATGGCTACACCTTC
- | TRBJ1-3 | - | TRBV4-1 | CASSQLQIYGNTIYF | TGCGCCAGCAGCCAACTCCAGATTTACGGAAACACCATATATTTT
- | TRBJ2-1 | - | TRBV29-1 | CSVEGPPTYNEQFF | TGCAGCGTTGAGGGGCCCCCTACCTACAATGAGCAGTTCTTC
- | TRBJ2-2 | once | TRBV5-6 | CASSPGMGPGELFF | TGTGCCAGCAGCCCGGGGATGGGCCCCGGGGAGCTGTTTTTT
- | TRBJ2-1 | - | TRBV14 | CASSQINNEQFF | TGTGCCAGCAGCCAAATCAACAATGAGCAGTTCTTC
- | TRBJ1-2 | once | TRBV5-8 | CASSPRARSFAGYTF | TGTGCCAGCAGCCCGAGGGCCAGGTCCTTCGCGGGCTACACCTTC
- | TRBJ2-1 | - | TRBV15 | CATSRDRYRDLQDNEQFF | TGTGCCACCAGCAGAGACCGATACCGGGATCTTCAGGACAATGAGCAGTTCTTC
- | TRBJ1-2 | - | TRBV5-1 | CASSLGMSYGYTF | TGCGCCAGCAGCTTGGGAATGAGCTATGGCTACACCTTC
TRBD1 | TRBJ1-5 | - | TRBV12-5 | CASGPPGTGNQPQHF | TGTGCTAGTGGTCCCCCCGGGACAGGGAATCAGCCCCAGCATTTT
- | TRBJ2-2 | - | TRBV20-1 | CSATQSGELFF | TGCAGTGCTACACAGTCCGGGGAGCTGTTTTTT
TRBD1 | TRBJ2-5 | - | TRBV29-1 | CSVEGGAGTGIEETQYF | TGCAGCGTTGAAGGAGGTGCCGGGACAGGGATCGAGGAGACCCAGTACTTC
- | TRBJ2-6 | - | TRBV6-5 | CASSFSRVANVLTF | TGTGCCAGCAGTTTCTCGAGGGTGGCCAACGTCCTGACTTTC
- | TRBJ2-1 | - | TRBV7-9 | CASSLAGGNNEQFF | TGTGCCAGCAGCTTAGCGGGAGGAAACAATGAGCAGTTCTTC
- | TRBJ2-5 | - | TRBV5-8 | CASSPDDMGTQYF | TGTGCCAGCAGCCCCGATGACATGGGGACCCAGTACTTC
TRBD2 | TRBJ2-1 | - | TRBV3-1/TRBV3-2 | CASSQDIWASGSNEQFF | TGTGCCAGCAGCCAAGACATTTGGGCTAGCGGGAGTAATGAGCAGTTCTTC
TRBD1 | TRBJ1-2 | once | TRBV7-6 | CASSSFQPGQNKFYYGYTF | TGTGCCAGCAGCTCCTTCCAGCCGGGACAGAATAAATTTTACTATGGCTACACCTTC
- | TRBJ2-2 | - | TRBV19 | CASSIGNTGELFF | TGTGCCAGTAGTATCGGTAACACCGGGGAGCTGTTTTTT
TRBD1 | TRBJ1-2 | few | TRBV2 | CASRLSGGGNYGYTF | TGTGCCAGCAGGCTCTCAGGGGGTGGTAACTATGGCTACACCTTC
- | TRBJ1-2 | - | TRBV3-1/TRBV3-2 | CASSQDGEVGYGYTF | TGTGCCAGCAGCCAAGACGGGGAAGTGGGGTATGGCTACACCTTC
TRBD1 | TRBJ2-7 | - | TRBV13 | CASSGQVLSEQYF | TGTGCCAGCAGCGGACAGGTCCTGAGCGAGCAGTACTTC
- | TRBJ1-2 | many | TRBV29-1 | CSVNRAPYGYTF | TGCAGCGTAAACAGGGCGCCCTATGGCTACACCTTC
- | TRBJ1-5 | - | TRBV10-1 | CASSAGGQPQHF | TGCGCCAGCTCGGCGGGGGGTCAGCCCCAGCATTTT
- | TRBJ1-2 | - | TRBV3-1/TRBV3-2 | CASSQSSRGGYTF | TGTGCCAGCAGCCAATCCTCACGGGGAGGCTACACCTTC
- | TRBJ1-2 | - | TRBV12-2 | CASRPSGGDYGYTF | TGTGCAAGTCGCCCAAGTGGGGGGGACTATGGCTACACCTTC